This TCR beta chain was observed in a study of beta chain features in type 1 diabetes. Sorted populations all had greater than 95% purity. Overall study results and limits: Moderately but significantly shorter TCRB CDR3s were found in Type 1 diabetes patients in all four CD4+ subsets.

Expressed TCRB transcripts were sequenced after all isolated RNA was converted to cDNA. Data came from immunoSEQ multiplex PCR; TCRdb stores just in-frame clones and leaves some out. Of about 700,000 clones listed, 13% are singletons. With regard to this clone: Antigen: not known.

This CDR3 spans 13 amino acids. CDR1 WNHNN and CDR2 SYGVQD come from the germline V gene (reference sequence). Trimming shortened V by 6 bases and J by 1 base, and 8 bases separated the two germline ends. The clonotype originates from a man younger than 35 with type 1 diabetes. Sequencing was done on a sample of naive CD4+ T cells from blood. V gene TRBV10-1 combines with J gene TRBJ2-3, with D uncertain. The CDR3, as DNA: TGCGCCAGCAGGGCTCCCGGCACAGATACGCAGTATTTT. Amino acids: CASRAPGTDTQYF.